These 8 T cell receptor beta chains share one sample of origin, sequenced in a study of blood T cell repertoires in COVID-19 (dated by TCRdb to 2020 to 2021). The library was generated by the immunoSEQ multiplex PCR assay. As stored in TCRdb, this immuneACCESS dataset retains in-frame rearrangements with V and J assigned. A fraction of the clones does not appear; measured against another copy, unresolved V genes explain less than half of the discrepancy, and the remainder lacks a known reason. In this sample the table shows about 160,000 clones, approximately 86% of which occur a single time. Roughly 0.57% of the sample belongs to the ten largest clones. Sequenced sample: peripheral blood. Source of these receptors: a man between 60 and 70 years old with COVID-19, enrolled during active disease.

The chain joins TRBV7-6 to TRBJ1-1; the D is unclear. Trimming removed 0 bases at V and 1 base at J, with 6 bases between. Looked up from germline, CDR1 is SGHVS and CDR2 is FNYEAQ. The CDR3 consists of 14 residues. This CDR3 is CASSLAPENTEAFF. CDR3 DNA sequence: TGTGCCAGCAGCTTAGCTCCAGAGAACACTGAAGCTTTCTTT.

The DNA of the CDR3 is TGTGCCAGCAGCTCCCACCGGGACAGGGTGTCCCTACTGAATTCACCCCTCCACTTT. Translation: CASSSHRDRVSLLNSPLHF. This chain connects TRBV7-2 to TRBJ1-6, with 9 bases lining up with TRBD1. This CDR3 is 19 amino acids long. Trimming at V came to 4 bases and at J to 7 bases, leaving 17 bases not matched to a gene. Germline assignment: CDR1 SGHTA and CDR2 FQGNSA.

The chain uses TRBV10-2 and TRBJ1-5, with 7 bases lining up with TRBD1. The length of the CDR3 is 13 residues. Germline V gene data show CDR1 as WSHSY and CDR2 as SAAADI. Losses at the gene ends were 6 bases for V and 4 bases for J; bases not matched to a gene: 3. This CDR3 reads CASRLGQNQPQHF. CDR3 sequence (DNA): TGCGCCAGCAGATTGGGACAGAATCAGCCCCAGCATTTT.

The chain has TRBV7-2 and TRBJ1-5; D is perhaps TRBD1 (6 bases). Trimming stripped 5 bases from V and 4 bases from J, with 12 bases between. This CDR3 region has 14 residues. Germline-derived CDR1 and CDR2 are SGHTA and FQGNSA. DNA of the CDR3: TGTGCCAGCAGCCCGGACAGAACTAATCAGCCCCAGCATTTT. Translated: CASSPDRTNQPQHF.

The CDR3 sequence is CASSSGQGKLGTEAFF. Here the CDR3 DNA reads TGTGCCAGCAGCAGTGGACAGGGGAAATTGGGCACTGAAGCTTTCTTT. This chain joins TRBV3-1 (or the pseudogene TRBV3-2) and TRBJ1-1; the match to TRBD1 covers 9 bases. After removal of 5 bases from V and 4 bases from J, the junction contained 11 bases not matched to a gene. CDR3 size: 16 residues. CDR1 and CDR2 from the germline V gene are LGHDT and YNNKEL (reference sequence).

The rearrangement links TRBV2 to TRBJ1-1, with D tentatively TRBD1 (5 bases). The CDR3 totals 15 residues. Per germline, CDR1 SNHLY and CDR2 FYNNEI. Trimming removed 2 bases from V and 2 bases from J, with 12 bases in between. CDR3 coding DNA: TGTGCCAGCAGTGAAAGGGGAACGGACAACACTGAAGCTTTCTTT. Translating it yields CASSERGTDNTEAFF.

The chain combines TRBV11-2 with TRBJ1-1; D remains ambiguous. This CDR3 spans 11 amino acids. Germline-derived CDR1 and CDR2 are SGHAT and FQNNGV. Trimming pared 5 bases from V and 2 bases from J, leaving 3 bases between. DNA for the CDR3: TGTGCCAGCAGCCCTAACACTGAAGCTTTCTTT. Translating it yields CASSPNTEAFF.

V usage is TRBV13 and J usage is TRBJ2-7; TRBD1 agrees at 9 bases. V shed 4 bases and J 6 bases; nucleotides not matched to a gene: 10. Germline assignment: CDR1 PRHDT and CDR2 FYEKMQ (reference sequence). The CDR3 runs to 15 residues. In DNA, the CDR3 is TGTGCCAGCAGCTCCACACAGGGGGCGCTTGGCGAGCAGTACTTC. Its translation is CASSSTQGALGEQYF.